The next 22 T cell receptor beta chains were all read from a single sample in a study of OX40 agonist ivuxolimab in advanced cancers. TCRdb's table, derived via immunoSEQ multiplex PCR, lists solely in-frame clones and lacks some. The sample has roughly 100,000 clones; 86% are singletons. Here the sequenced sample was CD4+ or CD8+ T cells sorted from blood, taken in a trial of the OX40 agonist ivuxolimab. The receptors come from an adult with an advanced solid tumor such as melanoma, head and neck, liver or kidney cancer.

The DNA of the CDR3 is TGTGCCAGCAGCCCCAGACAGGGGCAACAAGAGACCCAGTACTTC. Translating gives CASSPRQGQQETQYF. The V call is TRBV4-2, the J call TRBJ2-5, with 8 bases matching TRBD1. Germline CDR1 reads LGHNA; CDR2 reads YNFKEQ. This CDR3 has 15 amino acids. V lost 4 bases and J lost 2; bases outside the gene matches: 6.

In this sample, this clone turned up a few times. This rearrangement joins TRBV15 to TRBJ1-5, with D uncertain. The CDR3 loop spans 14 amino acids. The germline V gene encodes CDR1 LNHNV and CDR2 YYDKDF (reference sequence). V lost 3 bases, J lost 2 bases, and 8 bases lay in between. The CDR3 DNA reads TGTGCCACCAGCAGGGTAAAGGGCAATCAGCCCCAGCATTTT. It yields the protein CATSRVKGNQPQHF.

CDR3 protein: CASSRRQGANSLGSPLHF. For the CDR3, the DNA is TGTGCCAGCAGCAGACGACAGGGTGCAAATTCTTTAGGTTCACCCCTCCACTTT. The rearrangement links TRBV27 to TRBJ1-6; TRBD1 aligns across 7 bases. CDR1 is MNHEY, CDR2 SMNVEV, per germline (reference sequence). The CDR3 covers 18 residues. The V segment lost 6 bases and the J segment 9 bases; nucleotides outside the gene matches: 20.

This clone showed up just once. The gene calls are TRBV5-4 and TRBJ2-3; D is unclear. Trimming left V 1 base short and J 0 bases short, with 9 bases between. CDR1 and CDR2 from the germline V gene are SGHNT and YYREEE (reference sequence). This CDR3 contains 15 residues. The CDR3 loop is CASSLKESSTDTQYF. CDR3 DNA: TGTGCCAGCAGCTTGAAAGAATCTAGCACAGATACGCAGTATTTT.

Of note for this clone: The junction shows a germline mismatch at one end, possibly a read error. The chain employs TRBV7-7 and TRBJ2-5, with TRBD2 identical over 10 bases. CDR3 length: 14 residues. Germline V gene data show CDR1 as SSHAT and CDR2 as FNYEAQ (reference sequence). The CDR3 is CASSFSGRKETQYF. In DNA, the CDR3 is TGTGCTAGCAGCTTTAGCGGGAGGAAGGAGACCCAGTACTTC.

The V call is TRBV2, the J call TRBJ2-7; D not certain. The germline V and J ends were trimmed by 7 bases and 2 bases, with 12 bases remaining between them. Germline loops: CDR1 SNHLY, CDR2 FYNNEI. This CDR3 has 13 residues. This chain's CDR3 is CASKAANPYEQYF. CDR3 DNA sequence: TGTGCCAGCAAGGCAGCGAACCCCTACGAGCAGTACTTC.

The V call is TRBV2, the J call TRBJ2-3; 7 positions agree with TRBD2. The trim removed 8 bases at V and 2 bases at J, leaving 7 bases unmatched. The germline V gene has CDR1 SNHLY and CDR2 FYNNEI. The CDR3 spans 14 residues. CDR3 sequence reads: CASLRLAITDTQYF. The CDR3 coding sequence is TGTGCCAGCTTACGACTAGCAATCACAGATACGCAGTATTTT.

CDR3 bases: TGTGCCAGCAGTGCGGGACAGGACAGAAGCTCCTACAATGAGCAGTTCTTC. It is translated as CASSAGQDRSSYNEQFF. The J gene is TRBJ2-1, the V gene TRBV6-1; 8 bases line up with TRBD1. The J segment lost 0 bases and the V segment lost 4 bases, leaving 8 bases of the junction unmatched. CDR3 length: 17 amino acids. The germline gives CDR1 MNHNS, CDR2 SASEGT.

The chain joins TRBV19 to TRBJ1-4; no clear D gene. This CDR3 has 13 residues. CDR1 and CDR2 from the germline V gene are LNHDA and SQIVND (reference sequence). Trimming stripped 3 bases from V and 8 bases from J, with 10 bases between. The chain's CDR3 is CASSIFRGEKLFF. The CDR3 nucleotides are TGTGCCAGTAGTATTTTCAGAGGCGAAAAACTGTTTTTT. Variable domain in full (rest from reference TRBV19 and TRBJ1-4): DGGITQSPKYLFRKEGQNVTLSCEQNLNHDAMYWYRQDPGQGLRLIYYSQIVNDFQKGDIAEGYSVSREKKESFPLTVTSAQKNPTAFYLCASSIFRGEKLFFGSGTQLSVL.

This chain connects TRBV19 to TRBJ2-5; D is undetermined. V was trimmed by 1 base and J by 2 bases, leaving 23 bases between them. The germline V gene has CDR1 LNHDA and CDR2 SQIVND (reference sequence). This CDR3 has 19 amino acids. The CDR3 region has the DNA TGTGCCAGTAGTATAGCCCCCTTAGTTGGGCGCAGAGGTCAAGAGACCCAGTACTTC. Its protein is CASSIAPLVGRRGQETQYF.

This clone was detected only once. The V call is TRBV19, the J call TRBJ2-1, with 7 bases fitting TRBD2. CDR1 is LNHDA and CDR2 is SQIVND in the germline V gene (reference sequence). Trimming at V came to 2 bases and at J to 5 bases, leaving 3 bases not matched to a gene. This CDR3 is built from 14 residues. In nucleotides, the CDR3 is TGTGCCAGTAGTATAACAGCGGGGAACAATGAGCAGTTCTTC. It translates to CASSITAGNNEQFF. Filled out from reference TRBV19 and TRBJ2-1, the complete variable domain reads DGGITQSPKYLFRKEGQNVTLSCEQNLNHDAMYWYRQDPGQGLRLIYYSQIVNDFQKGDIAEGYSVSREKKESFPLTVTSAQKNPTAFYLCASSITAGNNEQFFGPGTRLTVL.

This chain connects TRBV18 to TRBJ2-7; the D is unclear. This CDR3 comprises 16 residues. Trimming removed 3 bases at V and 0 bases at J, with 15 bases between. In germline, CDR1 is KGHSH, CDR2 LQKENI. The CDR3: CASSPAFEAYSYEQYF. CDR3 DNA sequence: TGTGCCAGCTCACCCGCCTTCGAGGCCTACTCCTACGAGCAGTACTTC.

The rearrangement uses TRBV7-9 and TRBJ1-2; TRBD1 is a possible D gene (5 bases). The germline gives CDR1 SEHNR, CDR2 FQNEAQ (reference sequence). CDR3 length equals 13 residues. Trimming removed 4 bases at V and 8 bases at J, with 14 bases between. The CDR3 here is CASSSRTGAGYTF. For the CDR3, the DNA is TGTGCCAGCAGCTCAAGAACCGGGGCAGGCTACACCTTC.

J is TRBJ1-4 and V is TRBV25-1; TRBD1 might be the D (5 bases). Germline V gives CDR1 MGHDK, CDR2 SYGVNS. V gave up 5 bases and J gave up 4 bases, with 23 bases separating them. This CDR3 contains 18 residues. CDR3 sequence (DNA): TGTGCCAGCAGTATCCCCGGGGGAACAGCGGGCGTTAATGAAAAACTGTTTTTT. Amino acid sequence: CASSIPGGTAGVNEKLFF.

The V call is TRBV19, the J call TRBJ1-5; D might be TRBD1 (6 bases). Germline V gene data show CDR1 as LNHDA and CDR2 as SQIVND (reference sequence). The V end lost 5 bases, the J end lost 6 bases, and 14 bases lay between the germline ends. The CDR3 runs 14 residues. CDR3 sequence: CASSQPRGGQPQHF. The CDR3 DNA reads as TGTGCCAGTAGTCAGCCCAGAGGGGGTCAGCCCCAGCATTTT.

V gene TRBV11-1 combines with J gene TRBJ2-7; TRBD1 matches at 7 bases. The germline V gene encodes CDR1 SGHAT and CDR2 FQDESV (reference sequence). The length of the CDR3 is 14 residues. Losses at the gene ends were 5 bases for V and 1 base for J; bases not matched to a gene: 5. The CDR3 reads CASSTDRASYEQYF. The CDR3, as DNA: TGTGCCAGCAGCACCGACAGGGCATCCTACGAGCAGTACTTC.

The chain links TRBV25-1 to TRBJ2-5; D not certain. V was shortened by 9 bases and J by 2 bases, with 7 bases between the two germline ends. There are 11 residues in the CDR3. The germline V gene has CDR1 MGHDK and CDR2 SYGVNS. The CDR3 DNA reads TGTGCCAGACTCCTTCAAGAGACCCAGTACTTC. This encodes CARLLQETQYF.

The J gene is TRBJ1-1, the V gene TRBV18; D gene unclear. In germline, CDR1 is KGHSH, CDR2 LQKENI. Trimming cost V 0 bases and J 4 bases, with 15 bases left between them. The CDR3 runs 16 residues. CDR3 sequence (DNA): TGTGCCAGCTCACCACCGGCGGGTTTGGGGTTCACTGAAGCTTTCTTT. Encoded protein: CASSPPAGLGFTEAFF.

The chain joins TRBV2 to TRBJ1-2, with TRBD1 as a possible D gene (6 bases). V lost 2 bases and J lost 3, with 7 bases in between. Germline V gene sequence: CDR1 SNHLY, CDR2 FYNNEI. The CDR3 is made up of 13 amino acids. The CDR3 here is CASSEWTDYGYTF. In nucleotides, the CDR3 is TGTGCCAGCAGTGAATGGACAGACTATGGCTACACCTTC.

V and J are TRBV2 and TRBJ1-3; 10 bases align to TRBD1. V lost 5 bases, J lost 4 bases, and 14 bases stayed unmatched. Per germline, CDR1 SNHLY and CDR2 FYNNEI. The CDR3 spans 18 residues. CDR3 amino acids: CASSTDRGRASSGNTIYF. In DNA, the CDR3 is TGTGCCAGCAGTACTGACAGGGGGCGGGCCTCGTCGGGAAACACCATATATTTT.

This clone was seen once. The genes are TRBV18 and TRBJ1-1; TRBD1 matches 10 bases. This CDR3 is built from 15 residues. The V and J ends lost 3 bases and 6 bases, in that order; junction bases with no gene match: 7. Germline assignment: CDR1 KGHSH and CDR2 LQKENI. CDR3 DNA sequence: TGTGCCAGCTCACCTCTCGGACAGGGGGACGCTGAAGCTTTCTTT. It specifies CASSPLGQGDAEAFF. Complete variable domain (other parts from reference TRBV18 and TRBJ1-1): NAGVMQNPRHLVRRRGQEARLRCSPMKGHSHVYWYRQLPEEGLKFMVYLQKENIIDESGMPKERFSAEFPKEGPSILRIQQVVRGDSAAYFCASSPLGQGDAEAFFGQGTRLTVV.

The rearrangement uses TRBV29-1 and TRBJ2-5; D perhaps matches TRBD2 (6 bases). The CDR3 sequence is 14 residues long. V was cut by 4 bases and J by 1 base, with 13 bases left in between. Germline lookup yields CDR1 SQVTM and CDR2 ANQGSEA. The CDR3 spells CSVAGGSVQETQYF. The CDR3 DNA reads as TGCAGCGTTGCTGGGGGGTCTGTCCAAGAGACCCAGTACTTC.